Shown below are 2 T cell receptor beta chains from a single sample sequenced in a study of cytotoxic CD8 clonotypes in ibrutinib-treated CLL. Some clones are missing from TCRdb's copy, which holds only in-frame ones; the method was immunoSEQ multiplex PCR. Of more than 110,000 clones in the sample, roughly 76% were seen once. Here the sequenced sample was PBMCs, taken after 24 months of ibrutinib treatment. These receptors came from a human donor with chronic lymphocytic leukemia.

In regard to this clone: Other DNA sequences in the same sample also yield this CDR3. This chain connects TRBV18 to TRBJ2-7; D ambiguous. V was trimmed by 3 bases and J by 2 bases, leaving 5 bases between them. The germline V gene encodes CDR1 KGHSH and CDR2 LQKENI. The length of the CDR3 is 12 residues. CDR3 region: CASSPGPYEQYF. CDR3 coding DNA: TGTGCCAGCTCACCGGGCCCCTACGAGCAGTACTTC.

This chain links TRBV19 with TRBJ1-3; 7 bases map to TRBD1. J gave up 2 bases and V 7 bases, and 8 bases lay outside the gene matches. CDR1 is LNHDA, CDR2 SQIVND, per germline (reference sequence). The CDR3 contains 15 residues. DNA of the CDR3: TGTGCCAGTACACCGACAGGGAACCCTGGAAACACCATATATTTT. Protein sequence: CASTPTGNPGNTIYF.